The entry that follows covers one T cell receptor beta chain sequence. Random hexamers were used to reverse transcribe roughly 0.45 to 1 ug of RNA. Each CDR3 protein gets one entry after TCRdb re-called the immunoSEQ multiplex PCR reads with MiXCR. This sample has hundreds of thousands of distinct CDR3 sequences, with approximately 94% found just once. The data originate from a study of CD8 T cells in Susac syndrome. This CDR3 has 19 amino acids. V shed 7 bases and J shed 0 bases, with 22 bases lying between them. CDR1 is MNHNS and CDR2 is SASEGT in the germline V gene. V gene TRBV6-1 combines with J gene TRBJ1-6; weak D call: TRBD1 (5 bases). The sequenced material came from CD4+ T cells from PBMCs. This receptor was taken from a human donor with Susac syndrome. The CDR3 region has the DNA TGTGCCAGCATCATAGATGGGGAGGGGTTAAACTCCTATAATTCACCCCTCCACTTT. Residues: CASIIDGEGLNSYNSPLHF.